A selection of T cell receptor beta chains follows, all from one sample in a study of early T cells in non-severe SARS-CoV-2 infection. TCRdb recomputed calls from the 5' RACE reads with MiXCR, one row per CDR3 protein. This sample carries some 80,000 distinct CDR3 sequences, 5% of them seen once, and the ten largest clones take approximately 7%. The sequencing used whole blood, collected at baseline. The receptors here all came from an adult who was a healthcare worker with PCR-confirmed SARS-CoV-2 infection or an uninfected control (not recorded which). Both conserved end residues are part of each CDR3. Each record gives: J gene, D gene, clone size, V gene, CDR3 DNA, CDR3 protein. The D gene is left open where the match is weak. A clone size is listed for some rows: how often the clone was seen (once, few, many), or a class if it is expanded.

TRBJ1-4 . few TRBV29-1 TGCAGCGTTGGAGACGGACCTAATGAAAAACTGTTTTTT CSVGDGPNEKLFF
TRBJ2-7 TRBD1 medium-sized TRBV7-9 TGTGCCAGCCGGGACAGCCTACTGTACGAGCAGTACTTC CASRDSLLYEQYF
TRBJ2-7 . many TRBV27 TGTGCCAGCAGTTTATCGCGGTCCTACGAGCAGTACTTC CASSLSRSYEQYF
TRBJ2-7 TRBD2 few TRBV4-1 TGCGCCAGCAGCCAGCCCAGCGGGAGTCCCTCCTACGAGCAGTACTTC CASSQPSGSPSYEQYF
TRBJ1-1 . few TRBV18 TGTGCCAGCTCACCTGAGGGGAGGAACACTGAAGCTTTCTTT CASSPEGRNTEAFF
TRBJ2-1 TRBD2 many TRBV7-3 TGTGCCAGCAGCTTAGGCGGGAGGTCCTACAATGAGCAGTTCTTC CASSLGGRSYNEQFF
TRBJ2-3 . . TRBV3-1 TGTGCCAGCAGCCAAGACCTAGGGAAGACAGATACGCAGTATTTT CASSQDLGKTDTQYF
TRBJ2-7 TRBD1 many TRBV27 TGTGCCAGCAGTTTTTTGGACAGGGCGTACGAGCAGTACTTC CASSFLDRAYEQYF
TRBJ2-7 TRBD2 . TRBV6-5 TGTGCCAGCAGTTACTCCCTAGCGGGAGACGAGCAGTACTTC CASSYSLAGDEQYF
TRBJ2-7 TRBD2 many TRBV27 TGTGCCAGCATGCGGGAGGCTACCTACGAGCAGTACTTC CASMREATYEQYF
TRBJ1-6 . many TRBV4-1 TGCGCCAGCAGCCAAGAATTAGCCTCGCGGCGTTCACCCCTCCACTTT CASSQELASRRSPLHF
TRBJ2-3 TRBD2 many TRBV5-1 TGCGCCAGCAGCTTGGAGTTAGCGGGAGTCTCCGCAGATACGCAGTATTTT CASSLELAGVSADTQYF
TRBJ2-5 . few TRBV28 TGTGCCAGCAGTTCGACCGCCTTACTAGAGACCCAGTACTTC CASSSTALLETQYF
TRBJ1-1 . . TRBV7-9 TGTGCCAGCAGCAGAAGGTCAGCGAACACTGAAGCTTTCTTT CASSRRSANTEAFF
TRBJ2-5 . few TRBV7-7 TGTGCCAGCAGCTTAGATCTAGATAAGACCCAGTACTTC CASSLDLDKTQYF
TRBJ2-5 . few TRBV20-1 TGCAGTGCTGGCCGGTTGGAGGGGTCGGAGACCCAGTACTTC CSAGRLEGSETQYF
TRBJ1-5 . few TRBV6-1 TGTGCCAGCGTAGAAACAGGGAATCAGCCCCAGCATTTT CASVETGNQPQHF
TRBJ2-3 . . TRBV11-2 TGTGCCAGCAGCTTAAGCTTGACTCTTGGCGGGGGCACAGATACGCAGTATTTT CASSLSLTLGGGTDTQYF
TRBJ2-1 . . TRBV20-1 TGCAGTGCTAGAGATATAGGAATTTACAATGAGCAGTTCTTC CSARDIGIYNEQFF
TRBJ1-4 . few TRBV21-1 TGTGCCAGCAGCTTAAAACAGGGCCTGAGCGAAAAACTGTTTTTT CASSLKQGLSEKLFF
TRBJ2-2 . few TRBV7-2 TGTGCCAGCAGCCCGTGGCCCGGTATGGGGGAGCTGTTTTTT CASSPWPGMGELFF
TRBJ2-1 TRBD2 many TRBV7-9 TGTGCCAGCAGCCCCCGAACAAGGACTAGCGGGAGTATCAATGAGCAGTTCTTC CASSPRTRTSGSINEQFF
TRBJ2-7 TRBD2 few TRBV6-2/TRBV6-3 TGTGCCAGCAGTTATAGTCCTAGCGGCGAGCAGTACTTC CASSYSPSGEQYF
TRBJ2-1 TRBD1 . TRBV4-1 TGCGCCAGCAGCCGCTGGACAGGGGGACCCAATGAGCAGTTCTTC CASSRWTGGPNEQFF
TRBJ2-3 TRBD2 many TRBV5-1 TGCGCCAGCAGCCGCGGGACTAGCGCGGATACGCAGTATTTT CASSRGTSADTQYF
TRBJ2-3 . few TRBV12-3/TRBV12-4 TGTGCCAGCAGTTTGGCTAGCAGCTCTAGCACAGATACGCAGTATTTT CASSLASSSSTDTQYF
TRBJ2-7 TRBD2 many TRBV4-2 TGTGCCAGCAGCCCCAGGACTAGCGATGGGTACGAGCAGTACTTC CASSPRTSDGYEQYF
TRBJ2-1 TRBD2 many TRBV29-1 TGCAGCGTTCTTCTAGCGGGAGGTTCCTCCTACAATGAGCAGTTCTTC CSVLLAGGSSYNEQFF
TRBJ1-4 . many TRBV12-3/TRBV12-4 TGTGCCAGCAGTTTAGGGCGTGGTGAAGGGGGGCTTCTGTTTTTT CASSLGRGEGGLLFF
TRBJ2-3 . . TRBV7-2 TGTGCCAGCAGCTTCGCACCGCCCCGTGGGAGGACGCAGTATTTT CASSFAPPRGRTQYF
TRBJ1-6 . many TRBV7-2 TGTGCCAGCAGCTTAGTTTCAGGGGAGGGATCACCCCTCCACTTT CASSLVSGEGSPLHF
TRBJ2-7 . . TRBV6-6 TGTGCCAGCTCAGTTAATCGAGATTCCTACGAGCAGTACTTC CASSVNRDSYEQYF
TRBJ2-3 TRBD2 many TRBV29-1 TGCAGCGTTGGCGGGAGAGGGACAGATACGCAGTATTTT CSVGGRGTDTQYF
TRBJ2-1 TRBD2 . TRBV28 TGTGCCAGCAGTGGGGGGACTAGCGGGGACAATGAGCAGTTCTTC CASSGGTSGDNEQFF
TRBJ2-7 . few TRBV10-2 TGCGCCAGCAGTGAATCTGTCGTGGGTAACCCGAACTACGAGCAGTACTTC CASSESVVGNPNYEQYF
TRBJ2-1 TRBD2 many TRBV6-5 TGTGCCAGCAGTTACCGGGGGACTAGAGTCGCCGGGGAGCAGTTCTTC CASSYRGTRVAGEQFF
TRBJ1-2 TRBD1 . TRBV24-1 TGTGCCACCAGTGCCGCGACAGGGAGTGGCTACACCTTC CATSAATGSGYTF
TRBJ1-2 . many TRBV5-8 TGTGCCAGCAGCTTCGCTGAGAAATATGGCTACACCTTC CASSFAEKYGYTF
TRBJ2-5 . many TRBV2 TGTGCCAGCAGCGCCGGGCCAGCGATCGCAGAGACCCAGTACTTC CASSAGPAIAETQYF
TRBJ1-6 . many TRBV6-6 TGTGCCAGCAGTTCCTTAGGGGGAAATTCACCCCTCCACTTT CASSSLGGNSPLHF
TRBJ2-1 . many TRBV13 TGTGCCAGCACTCAACATCGAGGAGGGGAGCAGTTCTTC CASTQHRGGEQFF
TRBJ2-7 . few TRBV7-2 TGTGCCAGCAGCACATCCCGGCGGGACGAGCAGTACTTC CASSTSRRDEQYF